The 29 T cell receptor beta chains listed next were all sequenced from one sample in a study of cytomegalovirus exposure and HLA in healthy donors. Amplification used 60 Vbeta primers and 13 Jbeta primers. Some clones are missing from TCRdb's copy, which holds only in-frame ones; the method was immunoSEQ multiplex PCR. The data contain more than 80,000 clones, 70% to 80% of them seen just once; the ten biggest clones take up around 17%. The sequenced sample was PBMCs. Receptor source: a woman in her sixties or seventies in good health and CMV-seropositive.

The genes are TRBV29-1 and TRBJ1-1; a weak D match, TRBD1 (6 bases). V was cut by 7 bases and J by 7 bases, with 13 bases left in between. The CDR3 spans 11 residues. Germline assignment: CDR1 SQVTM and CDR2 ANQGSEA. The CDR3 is CSASRGGEAFF. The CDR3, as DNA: TGCAGCGCCTCCAGAGGGGGTGAAGCTTTCTTT. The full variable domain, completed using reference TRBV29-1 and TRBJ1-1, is SAVISQKPSRDICQRGTSLTIQCQVDSQVTMMFWYRQQPGQSLTLIATANQGSEATYESGFVIDKFPISRPNLTFSTLTVSNMSPEDSSIYLCSASRGGEAFFGQGTRLTVV.

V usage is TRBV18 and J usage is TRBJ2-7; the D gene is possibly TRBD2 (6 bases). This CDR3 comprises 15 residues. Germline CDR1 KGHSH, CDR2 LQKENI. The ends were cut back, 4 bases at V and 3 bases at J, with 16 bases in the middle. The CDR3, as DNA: TGTGCCAGCTCACGCTCCCGAGCGGGCGACTACGAGCAGTACTTC. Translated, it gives CASSRSRAGDYEQYF.

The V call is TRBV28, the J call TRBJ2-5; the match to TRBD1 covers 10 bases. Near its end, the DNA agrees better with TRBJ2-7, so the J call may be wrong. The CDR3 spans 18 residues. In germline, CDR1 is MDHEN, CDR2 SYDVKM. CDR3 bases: TGTGCCAGCAGCTCTTATACCTGGGACAGGGGAACTTCCTACGAGCAGTACTTC. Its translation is CASSSYTWDRGTSYEQYF.

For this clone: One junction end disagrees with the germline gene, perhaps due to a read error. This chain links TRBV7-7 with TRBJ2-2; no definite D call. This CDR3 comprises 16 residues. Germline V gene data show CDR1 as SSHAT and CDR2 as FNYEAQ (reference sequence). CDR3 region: CASSLERLPNTGELFF. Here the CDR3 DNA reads TGTGCTAGCAGCTTAGAGAGGTTACCGAACACCGGGGAGCTGTTTTTT.

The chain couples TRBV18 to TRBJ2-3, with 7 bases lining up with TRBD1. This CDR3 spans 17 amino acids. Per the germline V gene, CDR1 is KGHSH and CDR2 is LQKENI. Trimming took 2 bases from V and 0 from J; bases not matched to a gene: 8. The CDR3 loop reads CASSPSRTGLSTDTQYF. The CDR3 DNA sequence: TGTGCCAGCTCACCATCGAGGACAGGACTTAGCACAGATACGCAGTATTTT.

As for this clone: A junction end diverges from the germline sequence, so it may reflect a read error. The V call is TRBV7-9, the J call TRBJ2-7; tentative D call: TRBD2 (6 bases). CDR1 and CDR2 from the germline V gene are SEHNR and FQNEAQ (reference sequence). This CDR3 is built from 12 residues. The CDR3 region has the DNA TGTTCCAGCCGGGACCGCGGGGCCGAGCAGTACTTC. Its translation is CSSRDRGAEQYF.

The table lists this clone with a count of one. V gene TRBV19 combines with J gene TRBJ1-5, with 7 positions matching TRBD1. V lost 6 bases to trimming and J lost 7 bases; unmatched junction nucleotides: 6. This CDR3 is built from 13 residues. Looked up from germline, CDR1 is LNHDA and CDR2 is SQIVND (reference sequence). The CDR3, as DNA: TGTGCCAGTAGACAGACAGGGAGACAGCCCCAGCATTTT. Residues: CASRQTGRQPQHF. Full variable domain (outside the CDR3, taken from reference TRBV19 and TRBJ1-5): DGGITQSPKYLFRKEGQNVTLSCEQNLNHDAMYWYRQDPGQGLRLIYYSQIVNDFQKGDIAEGYSVSREKKESFPLTVTSAQKNPTAFYLCASRQTGRQPQHFGDGTRLSIL.

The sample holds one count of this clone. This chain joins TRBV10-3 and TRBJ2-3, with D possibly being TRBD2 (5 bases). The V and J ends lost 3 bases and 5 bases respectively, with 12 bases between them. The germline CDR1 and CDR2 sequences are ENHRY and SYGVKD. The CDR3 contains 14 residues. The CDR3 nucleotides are TGTGCCATCAGTGATCAAGGGAGAGGAGATACGCAGTATTTT. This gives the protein CAISDQGRGDTQYF.

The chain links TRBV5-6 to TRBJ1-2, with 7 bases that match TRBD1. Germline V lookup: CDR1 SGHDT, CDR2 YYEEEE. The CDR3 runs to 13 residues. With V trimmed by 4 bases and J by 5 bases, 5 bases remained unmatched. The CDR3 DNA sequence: TGTGCCAGCAGCCCAGGGACAGAATATGGCTACACCTTC. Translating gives CASSPGTEYGYTF.

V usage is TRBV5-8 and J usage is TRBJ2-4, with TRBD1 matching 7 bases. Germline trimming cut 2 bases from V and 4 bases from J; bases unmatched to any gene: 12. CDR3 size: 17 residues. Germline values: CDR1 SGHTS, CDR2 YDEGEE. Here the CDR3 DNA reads TGTGCCAGCAGCTTCGTTACAGGGGTGTGGGGAAAAAACATTCAGTACTTC. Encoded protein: CASSFVTGVWGKNIQYF.

Here the CDR3 reads CASSLGWAGGYEQYF. In nucleotides, the CDR3 is TGCGCCAGCAGCTTGGGATGGGCAGGGGGCTACGAGCAGTACTTC. The V gene is TRBV5-1, the J gene TRBJ2-7; 7 positions agree with TRBD1. The CDR3 length is 15 residues. The V and J ends lost 0 bases and 3 bases, in that order; junction bases with no gene match: 6. Germline CDR1 SGHRS, CDR2 YFSETQ.

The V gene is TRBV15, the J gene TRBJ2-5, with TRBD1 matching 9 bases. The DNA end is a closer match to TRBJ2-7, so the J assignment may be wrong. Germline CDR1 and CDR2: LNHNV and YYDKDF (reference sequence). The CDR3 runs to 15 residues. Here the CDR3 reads CATSRERQGGYEQYF. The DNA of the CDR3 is TGTGCCACCAGCAGAGAAAGACAGGGGGGCTACGAGCAGTACTTC.

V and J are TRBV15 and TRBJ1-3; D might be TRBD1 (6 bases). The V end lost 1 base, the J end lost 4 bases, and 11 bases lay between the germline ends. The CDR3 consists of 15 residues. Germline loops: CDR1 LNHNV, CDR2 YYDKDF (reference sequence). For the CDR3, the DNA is TGTGCCACCAGCAGAGCCCGGACAGAAGGAAACACCATATATTTT. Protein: CATSRARTEGNTIYF.

The CDR3 is CASSLGLLYNEQFF. CDR3 sequence (DNA): TGTGCCAGCAGCTTAGGACTACTTTACAATGAGCAGTTCTTC. The chain is built from TRBV11-2 and TRBJ2-1, with a possible D match to TRBD2 (5 bases). Looked up from germline, CDR1 is SGHAT and CDR2 is FQNNGV. The CDR3 contains 14 residues. With 1 base removed from V and 4 bases from J, the gap between germline ends came to 8 bases.

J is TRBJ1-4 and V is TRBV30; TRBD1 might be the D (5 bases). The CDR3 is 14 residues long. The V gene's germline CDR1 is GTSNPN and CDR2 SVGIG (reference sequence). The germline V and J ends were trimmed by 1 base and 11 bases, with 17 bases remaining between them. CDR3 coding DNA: TGTGCCTGGAGTGCGGGCCTCGCGGGGGAGAAACTGTTTTTT. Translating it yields CAWSAGLAGEKLFF.

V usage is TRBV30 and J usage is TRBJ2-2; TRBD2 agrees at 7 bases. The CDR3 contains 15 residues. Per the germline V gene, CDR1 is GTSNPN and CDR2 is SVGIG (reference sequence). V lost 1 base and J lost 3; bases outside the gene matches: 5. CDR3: CAWSASGLYTGELFF. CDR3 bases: TGTGCCTGGAGTGCTAGCGGACTCTACACCGGGGAGCTGTTTTTT.

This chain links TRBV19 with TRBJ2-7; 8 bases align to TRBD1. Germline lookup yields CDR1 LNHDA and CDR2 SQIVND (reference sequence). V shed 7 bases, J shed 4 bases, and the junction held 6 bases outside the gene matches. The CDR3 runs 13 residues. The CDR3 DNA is TGTGCCAGTACCGAGACAGGGGAGTACGAGCAGTACTTC. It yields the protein CASTETGEYEQYF.

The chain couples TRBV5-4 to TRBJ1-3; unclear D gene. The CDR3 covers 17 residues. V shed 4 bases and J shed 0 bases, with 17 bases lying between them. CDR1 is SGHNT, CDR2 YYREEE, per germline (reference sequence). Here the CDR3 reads CASSPSASPGSGNTIYF. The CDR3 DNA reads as TGTGCCAGCAGCCCCTCGGCCTCCCCAGGCTCTGGAAACACCATATATTTT.

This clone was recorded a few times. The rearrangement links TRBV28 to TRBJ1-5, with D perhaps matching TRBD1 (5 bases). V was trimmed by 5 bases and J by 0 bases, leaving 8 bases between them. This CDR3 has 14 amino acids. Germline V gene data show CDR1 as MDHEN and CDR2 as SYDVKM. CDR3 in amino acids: CASSQGGSNQPQHF. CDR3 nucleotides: TGTGCCAGCAGTCAGGGAGGTAGCAATCAGCCCCAGCATTTT.

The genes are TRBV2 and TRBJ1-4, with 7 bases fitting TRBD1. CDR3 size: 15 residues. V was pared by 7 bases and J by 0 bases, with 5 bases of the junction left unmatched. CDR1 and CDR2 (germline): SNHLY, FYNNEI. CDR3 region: CASIRDSATNEKLFF. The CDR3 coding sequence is TGTGCCAGCATCCGGGACAGCGCAACTAATGAAAAACTGTTTTTT.

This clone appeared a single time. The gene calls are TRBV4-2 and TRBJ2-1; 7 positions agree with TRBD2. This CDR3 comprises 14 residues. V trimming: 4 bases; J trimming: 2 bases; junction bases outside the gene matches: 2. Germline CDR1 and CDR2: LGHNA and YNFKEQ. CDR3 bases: TGTGCCAGCAGCCCCCGGGAGGCCTACAATGAGCAGTTCTTC. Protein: CASSPREAYNEQFF.

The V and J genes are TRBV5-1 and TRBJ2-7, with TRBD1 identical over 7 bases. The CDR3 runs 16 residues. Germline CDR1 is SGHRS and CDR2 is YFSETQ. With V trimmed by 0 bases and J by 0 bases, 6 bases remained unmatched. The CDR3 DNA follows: TGCGCCAGCAGCTTGGGTGGGACAGCAAGCTCCTACGAGCAGTACTTC. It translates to CASSLGGTASSYEQYF. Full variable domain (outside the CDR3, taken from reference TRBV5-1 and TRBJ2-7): KAGVTQTPRYLIKTRGQQVTLSCSPISGHRSVSWYQQTPGQGLQFLFEYFSETQRNKGNFPGRFSGRQFSNSRSEMNVSTLELGDSALYLCASSLGGTASSYEQYFGPGTRLTVT.

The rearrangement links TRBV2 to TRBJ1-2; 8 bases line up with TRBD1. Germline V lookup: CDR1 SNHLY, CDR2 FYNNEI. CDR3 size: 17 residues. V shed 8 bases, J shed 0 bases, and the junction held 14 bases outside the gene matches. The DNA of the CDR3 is TGTGCCAGCTGCTTTAGAATGCAGGGGGCCTCTAACTATGGCTACACCTTC. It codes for CASCFRMQGASNYGYTF.

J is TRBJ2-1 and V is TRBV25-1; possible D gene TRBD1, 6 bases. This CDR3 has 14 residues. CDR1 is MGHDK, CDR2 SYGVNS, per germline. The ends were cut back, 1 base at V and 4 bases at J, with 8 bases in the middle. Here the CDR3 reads CASSEWGQYNEQFF. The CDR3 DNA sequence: TGTGCCAGCAGTGAATGGGGGCAGTACAATGAGCAGTTCTTC.

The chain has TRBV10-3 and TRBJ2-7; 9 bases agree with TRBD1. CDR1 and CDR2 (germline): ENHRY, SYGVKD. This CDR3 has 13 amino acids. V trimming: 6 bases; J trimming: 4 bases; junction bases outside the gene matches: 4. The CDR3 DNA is TGTGCCATCAGCCCGGGACAGGGATACGAGCAGTACTTC. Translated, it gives CAISPGQGYEQYF.

CDR3 bases: TGTGCCAGCAGTGTAGGACTGGGGGAGCAGTACTTC. Translating it yields CASSVGLGEQYF. The chain links TRBV2 to TRBJ2-7, with D possibly matching TRBD2 (5 bases). Trimming left V 4 bases short and J 7 bases short, with 11 bases between. This CDR3 is 12 amino acids long. The germline gives CDR1 SNHLY, CDR2 FYNNEI.

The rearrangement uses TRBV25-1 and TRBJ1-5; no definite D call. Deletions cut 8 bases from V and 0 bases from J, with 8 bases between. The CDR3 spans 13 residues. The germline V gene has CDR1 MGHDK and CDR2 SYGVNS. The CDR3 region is CASRGYSNQPQHF. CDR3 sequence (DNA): TGTGCCAGCCGGGGATATAGCAATCAGCCCCAGCATTTT.

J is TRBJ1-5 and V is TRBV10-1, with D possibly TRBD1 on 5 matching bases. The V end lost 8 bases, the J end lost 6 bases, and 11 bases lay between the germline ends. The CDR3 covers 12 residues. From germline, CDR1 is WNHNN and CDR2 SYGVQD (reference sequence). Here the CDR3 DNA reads TGCGCCAGCGGGGCAGGGTCTCAGCCCCAGCATTTT. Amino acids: CASGAGSQPQHF.

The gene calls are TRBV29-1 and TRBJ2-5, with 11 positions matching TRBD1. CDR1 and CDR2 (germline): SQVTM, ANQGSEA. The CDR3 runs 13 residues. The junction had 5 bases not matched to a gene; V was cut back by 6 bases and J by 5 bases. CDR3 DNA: TGCAGCGTCGGACAGGGGGCAGGGGAGACCCAGTACTTC. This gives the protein CSVGQGAGETQYF. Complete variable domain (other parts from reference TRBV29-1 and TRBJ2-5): SAVISQKPSRDICQRGTSLTIQCQVDSQVTMMFWYRQQPGQSLTLIATANQGSEATYESGFVIDKFPISRPNLTFSTLTVSNMSPEDSSIYLCSVGQGAGETQYFGPGTRLLVL.